The 14 T cell receptor beta chains presented below share a single source sample, sequenced in a study of identical twins. TCRdb re-called the 5' RACE reads with MiXCR, one entry per CDR3 protein. Seen here are about 660,000 distinct CDR3 sequences, less than 10% observed once, and the top ten hold roughly 0.97%. A further study also used this sample, focusing on yellow fever vaccine responses in identical twins.

Sequenced sample: PBMCs. These receptors all come from a young woman in good health.

This clonotype showed up just a few times. The chain is built from TRBV7-9 and TRBJ2-1; D uncertain. This CDR3 is built from 12 residues. The V gene lost 4 bases and the J gene lost 12 bases, with 13 bases spanning the gap. Looked up from germline, CDR1 is SEHNR and CDR2 is FQNEAQ (reference sequence). The CDR3 spells CASSSLVLRQFF. In DNA, the CDR3 is TGTGCCAGCAGCTCTCTAGTCCTTAGGCAGTTCTTC. Combining the CDR3 with reference TRBV7-9 and TRBJ2-1 gives the whole variable domain DTGVSQNPRHKITKRGQNVTFRCDPISEHNRLYWYRQTLGQGPEFLTYFQNEAQLEKSRLLSDRFSAERPKGSFSTLEIQRTEQGDSAMYLCASSSLVLRQFFGPGTRLTVL.

The chain couples TRBV14 to TRBJ2-5, with D hard to call. The CDR3 has 14 amino acids. The germline V gene has CDR1 SGHDN and CDR2 FVKESK. Trimming cost V 0 bases and J 5 bases, with 10 bases left between them. CDR3 loop: CASSQDLGYETQYF. CDR3 nucleotides: TGTGCCAGCAGCCAAGATCTGGGCTACGAGACCCAGTACTTC.

This clonotype was seen many times. This chain uses TRBV11-2 with TRBJ2-2, with 12 nucleotides matching TRBD2. Per the germline V gene, CDR1 is SGHAT and CDR2 is FQNNGV. Losses at the gene ends were 5 bases for V and 2 bases for J; bases not matched to a gene: 15. This CDR3 spans 20 amino acids. The CDR3 nucleotides read TGTGCCAGCAGCCGAACCACTCGACTAGCGGGGGCCTTTAACACCGGGGAGCTGTTTTTT. Its translation: CASSRTTRLAGAFNTGELFF.

V usage is TRBV20-1 and J usage is TRBJ2-2; D not certain. The CDR3 sequence is 14 residues long. The germline CDR1 and CDR2 sequences are DFQATT and SNEGSKA (reference sequence). V lost 6 bases to trimming and J lost 1 base, with 12 bases between them. CDR3 coding DNA: TGCAGTGCGAGAAGACGGCAGAACACCGGGGAGCTGTTTTTT. This sequence encodes CSARRRQNTGELFF.

This clonotype was seen at least ten times. The CDR3 DNA follows: TGTGCCAGCAGATCAGGGGGCGCGGGCAATCAGCCCCAGCATTTT. This codes for CASRSGGAGNQPQHF. This rearrangement joins TRBV12-3 or TRBV12-4 to TRBJ1-5; TRBD1 matches 8 bases. The CDR3 runs to 15 residues. Trimming removed 6 bases from V and 2 bases from J; junction bases left unmatched: 6.

This clonotype showed up just a few times. The CDR3 DNA reads TGTGCTACCAGGGGGGCCGGTAACACTGAAGCTTTCTTT. Translated, it gives CATRGAGNTEAFF. The V and J genes are TRBV12-3 or TRBV12-4 and TRBJ1-1; 7 nucleotides match TRBD1. There are 13 residues in the CDR3.

This clonotype was detected ten times or more. The genes are TRBV20-1 and TRBJ1-4; D might be TRBD1 (5 bases). The germline gives CDR1 DFQATT, CDR2 SNEGSKA (reference sequence). V was trimmed by 0 bases and J by 8 bases, leaving 16 bases between them. The CDR3 length is 15 residues. The CDR3 bases are TGCAGTGCTAGAGATGATGGCAGGGAATTCGAAAAACTGTTTTTT. As protein: CSARDDGREFEKLFF.

Many counts were recorded for this clonotype. V usage is TRBV3-1 and J usage is TRBJ2-1, with D unresolved. The CDR3 loop spans 11 amino acids. Trimming took off 5 bases at V and 5 bases at J, with 4 bases between the two ends. Germline V gives CDR1 LGHDT, CDR2 YNNKEL (reference sequence). DNA for the CDR3: TGTGCCAGCAGCATCGACAATGAGCAGTTCTTC. Its translation: CASSIDNEQFF.

Ten or more counts support this clonotype. This chain links TRBV12-3 or TRBV12-4 with TRBJ2-2, with TRBD2 matching 9 bases. After removal of 6 bases from V and 3 bases from J, the junction contained 11 bases not matched to a gene. The CDR3 has 17 amino acids. The CDR3 protein is CASSKDSGRWDTGELFF. CDR3 coding DNA: TGTGCCAGCAGCAAGGATAGCGGGAGATGGGACACCGGGGAGCTGTTTTTT.

The sample holds a few counts of this clonotype. V gene TRBV12-3 or TRBV12-4 combines with J gene TRBJ1-3; 8 bases fit TRBD1. This CDR3 has 15 residues. Trimming cost V 3 bases and J 2 bases; bases outside gene matches: 3. This CDR3 is CASSFRTGTGNTIYF. The DNA for the CDR3 is TGTGCCAGCAGTTTCCGGACAGGGACTGGAAACACCATATATTTT.

This clonotype has more than one count but fewer than ten. V and J are TRBV10-3 and TRBJ1-3; possibly TRBD1 for D (5 bases). The CDR3 is 12 amino acids. V lost 10 bases and J lost 0, with 7 bases in between. Germline CDR1 and CDR2: ENHRY and SYGVKD. CDR3 sequence: CATTGSGNTIYF. The CDR3, as DNA: TGTGCCACAACAGGCTCTGGAAACACCATATATTTT.

The chain links TRBV6-5 to TRBJ2-2, with 9 bases matching TRBD1. The CDR3 totals 17 residues. Germline CDR1 is MNHEY and CDR2 is SVGAGI. V shed 2 bases, J shed 1 base, and the junction held 5 bases outside the gene matches. DNA for the CDR3: TGTGCCAGCAGTTACACGTTGGGACAGGGGAACACCGGGGAGCTGTTTTTT. Translated: CASSYTLGQGNTGELFF.

This clonotype was seen more than once but under ten times. The J gene is TRBJ2-7, the V gene TRBV28, with 9 bases lining up with TRBD1. V was clipped by 6 bases and J by 4 bases; unmatched bases: 7. The CDR3 loop spans 14 amino acids. Germline V gene sequence: CDR1 MDHEN, CDR2 SYDVKM. This chain's CDR3 is CASRRGTGRYEQYF. The CDR3, as DNA: TGTGCCAGCAGGCGCGGGACAGGGAGGTACGAGCAGTACTTC.

CDR3 bases: TGTGCCAGCAGCAACTCGACGGGAAATTCACCCCTCCACTTT. Protein product: CASSNSTGNSPLHF. The chain recombines TRBV7-9 with TRBJ1-6; no reliable D call. In germline, CDR1 is SEHNR, CDR2 FQNEAQ (reference sequence). The CDR3 extends over 14 amino acids. The germline V and J ends were trimmed by 5 bases and 7 bases, with 12 bases remaining between them.